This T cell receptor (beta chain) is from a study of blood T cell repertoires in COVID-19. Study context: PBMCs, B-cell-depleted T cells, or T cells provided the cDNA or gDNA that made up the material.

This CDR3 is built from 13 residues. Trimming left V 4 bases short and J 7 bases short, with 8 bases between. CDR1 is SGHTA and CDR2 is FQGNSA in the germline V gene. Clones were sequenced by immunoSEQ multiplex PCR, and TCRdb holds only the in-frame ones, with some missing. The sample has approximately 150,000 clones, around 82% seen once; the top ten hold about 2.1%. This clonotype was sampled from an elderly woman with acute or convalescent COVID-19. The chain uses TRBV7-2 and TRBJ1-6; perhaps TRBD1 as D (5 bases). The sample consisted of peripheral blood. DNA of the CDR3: TGTGCCAGCAGCTCATACAGGAATTCACCCCTCCACTTT. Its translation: CASSSYRNSPLHF.